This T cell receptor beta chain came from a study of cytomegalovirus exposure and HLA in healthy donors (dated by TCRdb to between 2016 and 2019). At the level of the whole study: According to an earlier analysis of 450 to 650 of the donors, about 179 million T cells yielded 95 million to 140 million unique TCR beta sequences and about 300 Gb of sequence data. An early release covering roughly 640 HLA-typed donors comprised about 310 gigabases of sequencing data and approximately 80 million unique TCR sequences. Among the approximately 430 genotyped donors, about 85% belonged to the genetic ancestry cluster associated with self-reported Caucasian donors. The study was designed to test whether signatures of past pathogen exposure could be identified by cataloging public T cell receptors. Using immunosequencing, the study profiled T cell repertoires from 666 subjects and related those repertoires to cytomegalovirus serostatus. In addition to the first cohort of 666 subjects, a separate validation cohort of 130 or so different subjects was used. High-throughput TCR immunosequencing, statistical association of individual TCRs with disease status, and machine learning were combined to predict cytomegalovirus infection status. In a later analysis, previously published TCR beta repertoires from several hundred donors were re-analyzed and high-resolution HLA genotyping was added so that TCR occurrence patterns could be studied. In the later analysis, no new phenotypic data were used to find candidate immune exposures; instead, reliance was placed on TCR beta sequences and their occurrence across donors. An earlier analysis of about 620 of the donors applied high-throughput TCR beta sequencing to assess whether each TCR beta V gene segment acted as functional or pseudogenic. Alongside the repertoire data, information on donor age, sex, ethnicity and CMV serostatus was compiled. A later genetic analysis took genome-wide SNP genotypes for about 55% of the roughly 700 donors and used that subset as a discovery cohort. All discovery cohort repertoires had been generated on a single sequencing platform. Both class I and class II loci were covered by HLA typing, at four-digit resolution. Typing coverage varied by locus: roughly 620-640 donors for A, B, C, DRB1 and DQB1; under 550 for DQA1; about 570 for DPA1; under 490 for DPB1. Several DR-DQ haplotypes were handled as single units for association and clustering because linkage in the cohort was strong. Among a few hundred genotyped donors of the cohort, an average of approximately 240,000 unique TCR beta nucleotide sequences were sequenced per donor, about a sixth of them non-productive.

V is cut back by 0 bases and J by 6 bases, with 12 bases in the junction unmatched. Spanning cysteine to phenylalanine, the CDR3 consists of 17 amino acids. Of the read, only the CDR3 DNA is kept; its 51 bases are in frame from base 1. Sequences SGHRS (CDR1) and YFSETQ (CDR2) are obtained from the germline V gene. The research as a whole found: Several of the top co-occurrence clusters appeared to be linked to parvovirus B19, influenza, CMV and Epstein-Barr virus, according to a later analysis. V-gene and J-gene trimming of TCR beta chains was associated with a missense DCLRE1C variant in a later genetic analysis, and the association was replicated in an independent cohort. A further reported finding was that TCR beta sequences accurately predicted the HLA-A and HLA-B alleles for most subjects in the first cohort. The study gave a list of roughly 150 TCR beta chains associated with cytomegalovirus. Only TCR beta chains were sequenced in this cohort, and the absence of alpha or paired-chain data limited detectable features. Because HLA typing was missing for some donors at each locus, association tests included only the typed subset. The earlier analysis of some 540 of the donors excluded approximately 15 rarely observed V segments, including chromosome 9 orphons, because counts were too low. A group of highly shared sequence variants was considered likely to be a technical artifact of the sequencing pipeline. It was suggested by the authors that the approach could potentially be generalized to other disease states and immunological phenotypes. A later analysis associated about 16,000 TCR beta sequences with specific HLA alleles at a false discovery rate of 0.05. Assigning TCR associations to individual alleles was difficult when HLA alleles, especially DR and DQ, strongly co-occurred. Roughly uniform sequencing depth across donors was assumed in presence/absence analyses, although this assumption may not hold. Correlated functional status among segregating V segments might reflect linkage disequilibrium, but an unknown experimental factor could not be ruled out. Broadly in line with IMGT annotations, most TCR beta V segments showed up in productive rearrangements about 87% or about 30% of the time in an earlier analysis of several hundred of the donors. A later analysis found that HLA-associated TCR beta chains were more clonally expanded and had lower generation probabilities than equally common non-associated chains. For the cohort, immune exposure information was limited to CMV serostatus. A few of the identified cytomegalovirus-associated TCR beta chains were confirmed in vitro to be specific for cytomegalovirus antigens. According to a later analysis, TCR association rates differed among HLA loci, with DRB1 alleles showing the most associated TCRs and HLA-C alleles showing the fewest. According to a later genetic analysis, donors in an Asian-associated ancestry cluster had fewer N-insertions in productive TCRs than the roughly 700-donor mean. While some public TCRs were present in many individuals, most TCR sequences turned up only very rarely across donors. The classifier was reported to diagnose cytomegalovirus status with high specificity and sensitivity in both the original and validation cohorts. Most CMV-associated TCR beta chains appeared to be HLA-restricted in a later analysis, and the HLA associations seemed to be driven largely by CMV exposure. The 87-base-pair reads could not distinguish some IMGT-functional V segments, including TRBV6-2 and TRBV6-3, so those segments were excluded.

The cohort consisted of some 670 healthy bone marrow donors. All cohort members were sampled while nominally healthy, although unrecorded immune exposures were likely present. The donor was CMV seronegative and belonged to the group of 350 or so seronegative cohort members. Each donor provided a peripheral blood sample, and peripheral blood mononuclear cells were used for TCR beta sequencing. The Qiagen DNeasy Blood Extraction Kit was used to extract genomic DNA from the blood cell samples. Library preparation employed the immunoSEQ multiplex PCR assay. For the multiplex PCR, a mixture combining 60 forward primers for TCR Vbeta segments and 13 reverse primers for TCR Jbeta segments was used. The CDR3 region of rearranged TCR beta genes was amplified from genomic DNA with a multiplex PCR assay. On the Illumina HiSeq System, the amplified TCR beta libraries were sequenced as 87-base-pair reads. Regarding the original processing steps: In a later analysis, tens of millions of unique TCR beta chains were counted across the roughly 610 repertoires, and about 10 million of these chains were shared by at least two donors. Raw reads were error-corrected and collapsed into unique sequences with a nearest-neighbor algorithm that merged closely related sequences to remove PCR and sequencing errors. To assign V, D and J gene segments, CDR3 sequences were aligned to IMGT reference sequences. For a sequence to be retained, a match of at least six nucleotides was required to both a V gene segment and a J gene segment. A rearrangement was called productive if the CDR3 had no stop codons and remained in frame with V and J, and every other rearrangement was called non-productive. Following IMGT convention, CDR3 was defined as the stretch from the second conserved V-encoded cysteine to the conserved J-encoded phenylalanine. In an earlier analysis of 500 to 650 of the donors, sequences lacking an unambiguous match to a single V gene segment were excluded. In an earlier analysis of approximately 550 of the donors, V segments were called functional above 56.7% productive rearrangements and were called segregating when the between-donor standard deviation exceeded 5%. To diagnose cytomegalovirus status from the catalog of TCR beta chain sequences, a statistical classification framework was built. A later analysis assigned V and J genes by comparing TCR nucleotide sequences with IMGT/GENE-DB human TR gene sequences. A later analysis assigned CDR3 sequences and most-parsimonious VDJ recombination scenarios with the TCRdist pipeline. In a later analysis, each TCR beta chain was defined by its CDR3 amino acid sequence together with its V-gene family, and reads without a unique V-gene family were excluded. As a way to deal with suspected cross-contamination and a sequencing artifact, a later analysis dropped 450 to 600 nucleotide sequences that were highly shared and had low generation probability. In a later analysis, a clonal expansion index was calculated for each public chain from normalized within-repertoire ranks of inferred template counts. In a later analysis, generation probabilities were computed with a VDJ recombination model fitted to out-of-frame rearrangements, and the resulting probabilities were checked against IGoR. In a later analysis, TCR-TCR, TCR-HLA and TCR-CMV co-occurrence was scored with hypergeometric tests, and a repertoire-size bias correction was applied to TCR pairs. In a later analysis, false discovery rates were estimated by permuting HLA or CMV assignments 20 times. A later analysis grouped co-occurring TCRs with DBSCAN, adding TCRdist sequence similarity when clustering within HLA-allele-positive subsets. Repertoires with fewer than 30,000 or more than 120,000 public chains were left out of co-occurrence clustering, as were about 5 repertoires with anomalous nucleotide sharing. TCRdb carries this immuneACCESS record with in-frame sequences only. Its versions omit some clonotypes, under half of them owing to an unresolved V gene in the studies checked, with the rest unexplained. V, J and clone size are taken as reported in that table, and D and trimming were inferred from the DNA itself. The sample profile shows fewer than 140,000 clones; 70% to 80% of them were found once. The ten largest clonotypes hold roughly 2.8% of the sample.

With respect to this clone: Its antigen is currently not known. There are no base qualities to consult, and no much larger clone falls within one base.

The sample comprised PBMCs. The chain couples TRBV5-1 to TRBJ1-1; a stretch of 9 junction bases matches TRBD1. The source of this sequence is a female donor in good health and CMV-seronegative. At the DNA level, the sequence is TGCGCCAGCAGCTTGGATGGACAGGGGTGGGGAAAACCTGAAGCTTTCTTT. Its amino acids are CASSLDGQGWGKPEAFF.